These T cell receptor beta chains were read from a single sample in a study of T cell responses to AZD1222 COVID-19 vaccine. Data came from immunoSEQ multiplex PCR; TCRdb stores just in-frame clones and leaves some out. The data show about 73,000 clones, less than 85% seen once. The sequencing used peripheral blood, collected 28 days after the second AZD1222 dose. The receptors were gathered from an adult who received the AZD1222 COVID-19 vaccine. CDR3s include the opening cysteine and the closing phenylalanine or tryptophan. A D gene is named only where the DNA matches it firmly. Some rows have no size entry. The others give once, few or many, or a class for an expanded clone.

V gene	J gene	D gene	CDR3 length	clone size	CDR3 protein	CDR3 DNA
TRBV28	TRBJ1-5	NA	13	NA	CASGTGAGQPQHF	TGTGCCAGCGGGACTGGGGCAGGACAGCCCCAGCATTTT
TRBV11-1	TRBJ2-5	NA	15	NA	CASSLLGRIQETQYF	TGTGCCAGCAGCTTATTGGGAAGGATCCAAGAGACCCAGTACTTC
TRBV19	TRBJ1-5	NA	15	NA	CASSIWGSSNQPQHF	TGTGCCAGTAGTATCTGGGGGAGCAGCAATCAGCCCCAGCATTTT
TRBV4-3	TRBJ2-1	NA	12	once	CASSPYGNEQFF	TGCGCCAGCAGCCCATACGGCAATGAGCAGTTCTTC
TRBV21-1	TRBJ2-1	NA	10	few	CASSKTGQFF	TGTGCCAGCAGCAAAACTGGGCAGTTCTTC
TRBV7-3	TRBJ2-3	NA	15	NA	CASSYSGATGDTQYF	TGTGCCAGCAGCTATTCGGGGGCAACTGGGGATACGCAGTATTTT
TRBV28	TRBJ2-1	NA	15	NA	CASSEPEFFYNEQFF	TGTGCCAGCAGTGAGCCGGAGTTCTTTTACAATGAGCAGTTCTTC
TRBV5-1	TRBJ2-3	NA	13	NA	CASSLASTDTQYF	TGCGCCAGCAGCTTGGCCAGCACAGATACGCAGTATTTT
TRBV28	TRBJ2-2	NA	16	NA	CASSLPTVANTGELFF	TGTGCCAGCAGTTTGCCGACGGTCGCGAACACCGGGGAGCTGTTTTTT
TRBV7-9	TRBJ1-5	NA	14	NA	CASSLGVSNQPQHF	TGTGCCAGCAGCTTGGGGGTTAGCAATCAGCCCCAGCATTTT
TRBV11-2	TRBJ1-1	NA	16	NA	CASSFRVAGADTEAFF	TGTGCCAGCAGCTTTCGTGTGGCAGGGGCTGACACTGAAGCTTTCTTT
TRBV6-2/TRBV6-3	TRBJ2-7	NA	12	NA	CASSASWREQYF	TGTGCCAGCAGTGCCTCCTGGCGCGAGCAGTACTTC
TRBV7-2	TRBJ2-7	NA	13	NA	CASSETATYEQYF	TGTGCCAGCAGCGAGACAGCCACCTACGAGCAGTACTTC
TRBV29-1	TRBJ2-7	NA	12	NA	CSVTGTSYEQYF	TGCAGCGTTACAGGGACATCCTACGAGCAGTACTTC
TRBV6-5	TRBJ2-3	NA	12	few	CATDTTGDTQYF	TGTGCCACCGACACGACAGGTGATACGCAGTATTTT
TRBV6-5	TRBJ1-1	NA	15	NA	CASSPKGFGDTEAFF	TGTGCCAGCAGTCCCAAGGGGTTCGGGGACACTGAAGCTTTCTTT
TRBV7-8	TRBJ2-2	TRBD1	16	NA	CASSSQGQGFTGELFF	TGTGCCAGCAGCTCCCAGGGACAGGGATTCACCGGGGAGCTGTTTTTT
TRBV2	TRBJ2-2	NA	14	NA	CASRTSVATGELFF	TGTGCCAGCAGGACTAGTGTGGCCACCGGGGAGCTGTTTTTT
TRBV6-5	TRBJ2-2	NA	16	few	CASSYGAGVGAGELFF	TGTGCCAGCAGTTACGGGGCAGGGGTCGGCGCCGGGGAGCTGTTTTTT
TRBV7-9	TRBJ1-4	NA	13	few	CASSLVRGEKLFF	TGTGCCAGCAGCTTAGTCCGAGGGGAAAAACTGTTTTTT
TRBV5-5	TRBJ2-7	NA	12	NA	CASSRTLYEQYF	TGTGCCAGCAGCCGAACTCTATACGAGCAGTACTTC
TRBV28	TRBJ1-2	NA	16	few	CASSLGTGYSNYGYTF	TGTGCCAGCAGTTTGGGGACGGGATATTCCAACTATGGCTACACCTTC
TRBV28	TRBJ1-2	NA	15	many	CASSSPGRGNYGYTF	TGTGCCAGCAGCTCCCCCGGACGGGGTAACTATGGCTACACCTTC
TRBV28	TRBJ1-6	TRBD1	16	NA	CASSLTGGAGNSPLHF	TGTGCCAGCAGTTTGACAGGGGGCGCGGGTAATTCACCCCTCCACTTT
TRBV18	TRBJ2-7	NA	13	once	CASSLSVEGEQYF	TGTGCCAGCTCACTAAGTGTTGAGGGCGAGCAGTACTTC
TRBV28	TRBJ1-4	NA	13	few	CASSRQVGEKLFF	TGTGCCAGCAGTCGACAGGTGGGGGAAAAACTGTTTTTT
TRBV3-1/TRBV3-2	TRBJ1-2	TRBD1	16	once	CASSQRGGDENYGYTF	TGTGCCAGCAGCCAACGAGGGGGCGATGAAAACTATGGCTACACCTTC
TRBV19	TRBJ2-2	NA	14	NA	CASRRVNSAGELFF	TGTGCCAGTAGGAGGGTAAACAGCGCCGGGGAGCTGTTTTTT
TRBV28	TRBJ2-2	NA	16	few	CASRPLLKAAAGELFF	TGTGCCAGCAGGCCCCTACTAAAGGCAGCCGCCGGGGAGCTGTTTTTT
TRBV27	TRBJ1-2	TRBD1	14	NA	CASSLRQGGYGYTF	TGTGCCAGCAGTTTAAGACAGGGGGGTTATGGCTACACCTTC
TRBV21-1	TRBJ2-7	NA	16	few	CASSRIVQTPTYEQYF	TGTGCCAGCAGCCGAATAGTCCAGACACCCACCTACGAGCAGTACTTC
TRBV27	TRBJ2-1	TRBD1	14	once	CASSSDRGRNEQFF	TGTGCCAGCAGTTCGGACAGGGGACGGAATGAGCAGTTCTTC
TRBV5-4	TRBJ2-3	NA	15	NA	CASSSSGTHEYTQYF	TGTGCCAGCAGCTCCTCCGGGACTCACGAGTATACGCAGTATTTT
TRBV27	TRBJ2-7	TRBD2	19	once	CASSPLMSGRARGTYEQYF	TGTGCCAGCAGTCCGCTTATGAGCGGGAGGGCCCGAGGGACTTACGAGCAGTACTTC
TRBV6-1	TRBJ2-7	TRBD2	16	NA	CASSESTGTSGYEQYF	TGTGCCAGCAGTGAGTCTACTGGGACTAGCGGGTACGAGCAGTACTTC
TRBV15	TRBJ2-3	TRBD2	16	NA	CATSRSGIMSTDTQYF	TGTGCCACCAGCAGGAGCGGGATAATGAGCACAGATACGCAGTATTTT
TRBV13	TRBJ1-6	TRBD1	15	NA	CASSYRDRVNSPLHF	TGTGCCAGCAGCTACCGGGACAGGGTAAATTCACCCCTTCACTTT
TRBV10-2	TRBJ2-7	NA	12	NA	CASSESSYEQYF	TGCGCCAGCAGTGAGTCCAGCTACGAGCAGTACTTC
TRBV7-9	TRBJ1-1	TRBD1	14	NA	CASSLVGQAGEAFF	TGTGCCAGCAGCTTAGTGGGACAGGCGGGGGAAGCTTTCTTT
TRBV28	TRBJ2-2	NA	14	NA	CASSLYSPTGELFF	TGTGCCAGCAGTTTATACAGTCCCACCGGGGAGCTGTTTTTT
TRBV18	TRBJ2-7	TRBD2	15	NA	CASSLGTSGSYEQYF	TGTGCCAGCTCACTTGGGACTAGCGGATCCTACGAGCAGTACTTC
TRBV3-1/TRBV3-2	TRBJ1-1	NA	14	NA	CASSPSYSGDEAFF	TGTGCCAGCAGCCCCAGCTATTCAGGGGATGAAGCTTTCTTT
TRBV6-6	TRBJ2-5	TRBD2	21	NA	CASSHRISGGALLNLQETQYF	TGTGCCAGCAGCCACCGGATAAGCGGGGGGGCCTTATTGAACCTCCAAGAGACCCAGTACTTC
TRBV19	TRBJ2-1	NA	15	few	CASSIDRWSGNEQFF	TGTGCCAGTAGTATAGATCGGTGGTCGGGCAATGAGCAGTTCTTC
TRBV7-2	TRBJ2-7	NA	16	few	CASSLEFVNRAYEQYF	TGTGCCAGCAGCTTAGAATTCGTAAACCGTGCCTACGAGCAGTACTTC
TRBV5-4	TRBJ2-1	NA	14	NA	CASSLEAGEVGQFF	TGTGCCAGCAGCTTGGAAGCCGGCGAGGTTGGGCAGTTCTTC
TRBV5-1	TRBJ2-7	TRBD1	15	NA	CASSWESTGGREQYF	TGCGCCAGCAGCTGGGAATCGACAGGGGGCCGCGAGCAGTACTTC
TRBV5-6	TRBJ2-6	TRBD1	15	NA	CASSWDSSGANVLTF	TGTGCCAGCAGCTGGGACAGCTCTGGGGCCAACGTCCTGACTTTC
TRBV7-9	TRBJ2-5	NA	14	NA	CASSFYEGTETQYF	TGTGCCAGCAGCTTTTATGAGGGGACGGAGACCCAGTACTTC
TRBV7-9	TRBJ2-7	NA	13	NA	CASSLGPSYEQYF	TGTGCCAGCAGCTTGGGACCATCCTACGAGCAGTACTTC
TRBV19	TRBJ2-3	TRBD2	16	NA	CASRPTGLAGGKAEYF	TGTGCCAGTAGACCCACCGGACTAGCGGGGGGGAAAGCAGAGTATTTT
TRBV18	TRBJ2-1	NA	15	NA	CASSLGRGSYNEQFF	TGTGCCAGCTCACTGGGCCGGGGATCCTACAATGAGCAGTTCTTC
TRBV5-1	TRBJ2-7	NA	15	NA	CASSLTSPPHYEQYF	TGCGCCAGCAGCTTGACCTCCCCGCCCCACTACGAGCAGTACTTC